Shown below are 28 T cell receptor beta chains from a single sample sequenced in a study of blood T cell repertoires in COVID-19 (dated by TCRdb to 2018 to 2021). Receptor libraries were prepared by the immunoSEQ multiplex PCR assay. The source is immuneACCESS, and TCRdb retained only in-frame sequences with V and J called. Part of the clones is not carried over; for the studies checked, unresolved V genes explain less than half of this, and the remainder is unexplained. This sample lists approximately 120,000 clones; around 87% were detected once. The ten largest clones represent about 8% of the sample. The source material was peripheral blood. These TCRs come from a man in his forties or fifties with acute or convalescent COVID-19.

This rearrangement joins TRBV5-1 to TRBJ1-2; the match to TRBD1 covers 8 bases. This CDR3 region has 14 residues. The V segment lost 1 base and the J segment 3 bases; nucleotides outside the gene matches: 2. The germline CDR1 and CDR2 sequences are SGHRS and YFSETQ. The chain's CDR3 is CASSLPGQDYGYTF. CDR3 DNA: TGCGCCAGCAGCTTGCCGGGACAGGACTATGGCTACACCTTC.

This chain links TRBV5-1 with TRBJ2-4, with 9 bases identical to TRBD1. The ends lost 0 bases at V and 7 bases at J; junction bases unmatched: 5. CDR1 is SGHRS and CDR2 is YFSETQ in the germline V gene. The CDR3 has 15 amino acids. The CDR3 DNA reads as TGCGCCAGCAGCTTGGCAGGACAGGGGTCTAACATTCAGTACTTC. Protein product: CASSLAGQGSNIQYF. The complete variable domain, with remaining parts taken from reference TRBV5-1 and TRBJ2-4, reads KAGVTQTPRYLIKTRGQQVTLSCSPISGHRSVSWYQQTPGQGLQFLFEYFSETQRNKGNFPGRFSGRQFSNSRSEMNVSTLELGDSALYLCASSLAGQGSNIQYFGAGTRLSVL.

The chain links TRBV12-5 to TRBJ2-7; 8 nucleotides align to TRBD2. Germline loops: CDR1 LGHNT, CDR2 FRNRAP. Trimming cost V 6 bases and J 6 bases; bases outside gene matches: 10. There are 14 residues in the CDR3. The CDR3 nucleotides are TGTGCTAGTGGCCCTCGGGGGGGGGCGTCCGAGCAGTACTTC. It translates to CASGPRGGASEQYF.

V usage is TRBV19 and J usage is TRBJ1-1; D call uncertain. Germline V gives CDR1 LNHDA, CDR2 SQIVND (reference sequence). Trimming removed 3 bases at V and 4 bases at J, with 18 bases between. CDR3 length equals 16 residues. CDR3 DNA sequence: TGTGCCAGTAGTATTGTCATTGGAGGTAAGGGCACTGAAGCTTTCTTT. It encodes CASSIVIGGKGTEAFF.

J is TRBJ1-2 and V is TRBV11-2, with D tentatively TRBD1 (5 bases). Germline V gene data show CDR1 as SGHAT and CDR2 as FQNNGV. The CDR3 is 17 amino acids. V shed 1 base and J shed 7 bases, with 22 bases lying between them. In DNA form, the CDR3 reads TGTGCCAGCAGCTTAGGAGGCGGATTGGGCACAGGACGTGGCTACACCTTC. The encoded protein is CASSLGGGLGTGRGYTF.

CDR3 region: CASSAIGTSGTDTQYF. As DNA, the CDR3 is TGTGCCAGCAGTGCGATTGGGACTAGCGGGACAGATACGCAGTATTTT. The chain recombines TRBV6-4 with TRBJ2-3; 12 nucleotides match TRBD2. Germline V gene data show CDR1 as MRHNA and CDR2 as SNTAGT. The CDR3 consists of 16 residues. The V and J ends lost 4 bases and 3 bases, in that order; junction bases with no gene match: 5.

The rearrangement uses TRBV6-6 and TRBJ1-6; 8 positions match TRBD1. Per germline, CDR1 MNHNY and CDR2 SVGAGI (reference sequence). This CDR3 is 15 amino acids long. Trimming cost V 6 bases and J 10 bases; bases outside gene matches: 11. The CDR3 is CASSPRTGSGSPLHF. CDR3 DNA sequence: TGTGCCAGCAGCCCGCGGACAGGGTCGGGGTCACCCCTCCACTTT.

The rearrangement links TRBV11-3 to TRBJ2-1; D might be TRBD1 (5 bases). Germline lookup yields CDR1 SGHNT and CDR2 YENEEA. Trimming took 4 bases from V and 5 from J, leaving 9 bases between them. This CDR3 spans 13 amino acids. For the CDR3, the DNA is TGTGCCAGCAGCTCAACGACAGACAATGAGCAGTTCTTC. Its protein product is CASSSTTDNEQFF.

V and J are TRBV5-4 and TRBJ1-5; 8 nucleotides align to TRBD1. The CDR3 sequence is 15 residues long. Germline values: CDR1 SGHNT, CDR2 YYREEE (reference sequence). Trimming cost V 4 bases and J 5 bases; bases outside gene matches: 8. The CDR3 DNA follows: TGTGCCAGCAGCGGCGGACAGGGTGGGGATCAGCCCCAGCATTTT. Protein sequence: CASSGGQGGDQPQHF.

This chain links TRBV19 with TRBJ2-7; 10 bases line up with TRBD1. Germline trimming cut 6 bases from V and 2 bases from J; bases unmatched to any gene: 10. The CDR3 is 16 residues long. Germline CDR1 is LNHDA and CDR2 is SQIVND (reference sequence). The CDR3 spells CASSRDRGPPPYEQYF. In DNA, the CDR3 is TGTGCCAGTAGCCGGGACAGGGGACCCCCTCCCTACGAGCAGTACTTC.

In nucleotides, the CDR3 is TGTGCCAGCAGCCAAGGGACTAGCGGGATGGGGGGCACAGATACGCAGTATTTT. This sequence encodes CASSQGTSGMGGTDTQYF. V is TRBV3-1 (or the pseudogene TRBV3-2) and J is TRBJ2-3, with 12 bases aligning to TRBD2. V dropped 1 base and J dropped 1; count of bases not matched to a gene: 6. This CDR3 has 18 amino acids. Germline loops: CDR1 LGHDT, CDR2 YNNKEL (reference sequence).

The chain combines TRBV9 with TRBJ1-2; perhaps TRBD1 as D (5 bases). The length of the CDR3 is 14 residues. The germline V gene has CDR1 SGDLS and CDR2 YYNGEE. V lost 0 bases and J lost 8, with 14 bases in between. The CDR3 region is CASSVVREVKGYTF. Written as DNA, the CDR3 is TGTGCCAGCAGCGTAGTCAGGGAAGTAAAAGGCTACACCTTC.

This sequence joins TRBV7-6 and TRBJ2-7, with 7 nucleotides matching TRBD1. J was trimmed by 1 base and V by 4 bases; bases with no gene match: 7. CDR3 length equals 15 residues. Germline loops: CDR1 SGHVS, CDR2 FNYEAQ. The CDR3 sequence is CASSSDRPLSYEQYF. In DNA form, the CDR3 reads TGTGCCAGCAGCTCGGACAGGCCGCTGTCCTACGAGCAGTACTTC.

The chain joins TRBV27 to TRBJ2-3; no clear D. Trimming took off 0 bases at V and 2 bases at J, with 9 bases between the two ends. In germline, CDR1 is MNHEY, CDR2 SMNVEV (reference sequence). The CDR3 consists of 15 residues. CDR3 sequence (DNA): TGTGCCAGCAGTTTATCGCTCGGTTACACAGATACGCAGTATTTT. Amino acids: CASSLSLGYTDTQYF.

The chain has TRBV30 and TRBJ1-1, with a weak D call TRBD1 (6 bases). This CDR3 is built from 13 residues. V lost 0 bases and J 8 bases, leaving 13 bases between the germline ends. Germline V lookup: CDR1 GTSNPN, CDR2 SVGIG (reference sequence). CDR3 bases: TGTGCCTGGAGTGTACGGGGGGCGGCCGAAGCTTTCTTT. Residues: CAWSVRGAAEAFF.

This rearrangement joins TRBV7-9 to TRBJ1-5; no firm D call. CDR3 length: 16 amino acids. V shed 1 base and J shed 2 bases, with 12 bases lying between them. Germline CDR1 reads SEHNR; CDR2 reads FQNEAQ (reference sequence). CDR3 loop: CASSLEGFAGNQPQHF. CDR3 coding DNA: TGTGCCAGCAGCTTAGAAGGATTTGCGGGCAATCAGCCCCAGCATTTT.

V and J are TRBV5-1 and TRBJ1-4, with 7 bases fitting TRBD1. This CDR3 has 16 residues. The V gene end was trimmed by 4 bases and the J gene end by 0 bases; junction bases not matched to a gene: 6. In germline, CDR1 is SGHRS, CDR2 YFSETQ. The CDR3 coding sequence is TGCGCCAGCAGCCTCGGGACAGTTGCAACTAATGAAAAACTGTTTTTT. Translating gives CASSLGTVATNEKLFF.

This clone was seen only once. This rearrangement joins TRBV7-2 to TRBJ1-3; D is perhaps TRBD1 (5 bases). The germline CDR1 and CDR2 sequences are SGHTA and FQGNSA. This CDR3 has 15 amino acids. The V end lost 5 bases, the J end lost 7 bases, and 18 bases lay between the germline ends. CDR3 protein: CASSKDPGFGNTIYF. In nucleotides, the CDR3 is TGTGCCAGCAGCAAAGACCCAGGGTTCGGCAACACCATATATTTT.

The chain recombines TRBV15 with TRBJ2-7; D unresolved. In germline, CDR1 is LNHNV, CDR2 YYDKDF (reference sequence). The ends were cut back, 5 bases at V and 6 bases at J, with 11 bases in the middle. CDR3 length: 12 residues. For the CDR3, the DNA is TGTGCCACCAGCCCCAGAGGCAGCGAGCAGTACTTC. Protein sequence: CATSPRGSEQYF.

This chain connects TRBV5-1 to TRBJ2-7; tentative D call: TRBD2 (5 bases). V was trimmed by 2 bases and J by 5 bases, leaving 8 bases between them. Germline CDR1 and CDR2: SGHRS and YFSETQ. The CDR3 contains 12 residues. The CDR3 region has the DNA TGCGCCAGCAGCTTATCCGGGAACGAGCAGTACTTC. This sequence encodes CASSLSGNEQYF.

J is TRBJ1-5 and V is TRBV11-2, with TRBD1 as a possible D gene (6 bases). V lost 1 base to trimming and J lost 6 bases, with 16 bases between them. The CDR3 covers 16 residues. CDR1 is SGHAT and CDR2 is FQNNGV in the germline V gene. The CDR3 DNA is TGTGCCAGCAGCTTAGTGGCTCCAGGGGCTAGTCAGCCCCAGCATTTT. Translated, it gives CASSLVAPGASQPQHF.

The gene calls are TRBV18 and TRBJ2-5, with 9 bases aligning to TRBD1. The ends lost 3 bases at V and 4 bases at J; junction bases unmatched: 3. CDR3 length: 14 amino acids. CDR1 and CDR2 (germline): KGHSH, LQKENI. The CDR3: CASSPGQGRETQYF. DNA of the CDR3: TGTGCCAGCTCACCTGGACAGGGGCGAGAGACCCAGTACTTC.

The genes are TRBV18 and TRBJ1-1; D unresolved. V lost 5 bases, J lost 3 bases, and 10 bases lay in between. CDR3 length: 13 amino acids. Germline V lookup: CDR1 KGHSH, CDR2 LQKENI. CDR3 protein: CASSYERDTEAFF. The CDR3 nucleotides are TGTGCCAGCTCATACGAGAGGGACACTGAAGCTTTCTTT. Complete variable domain (other parts from reference TRBV18 and TRBJ1-1): NAGVMQNPRHLVRRRGQEARLRCSPMKGHSHVYWYRQLPEEGLKFMVYLQKENIIDESGMPKERFSAEFPKEGPSILRIQQVVRGDSAAYFCASSYERDTEAFFGQGTRLTVV.

The chain uses TRBV9 and TRBJ2-1; tentatively, D is TRBD1 (5 bases). The V end lost 0 bases, the J end lost 4 bases, and 23 bases lay between the germline ends. Germline values: CDR1 SGDLS, CDR2 YYNGEE. The CDR3 consists of 19 residues. The DNA for the CDR3 is TGTGCCAGCAGCGTAGCTCAGCCCAATCTGGGGCGGCAGTACAATGAGCAGTTCTTC. Its protein is CASSVAQPNLGRQYNEQFF.

The V gene is TRBV5-1, the J gene TRBJ2-6, with TRBD1 as a possible D gene (5 bases). Trimming shortened V by 2 bases and J by 3 bases, and 15 bases separated the two germline ends. The germline V gene has CDR1 SGHRS and CDR2 YFSETQ. This CDR3 comprises 17 residues. CDR3 nucleotide sequence: TGCGCCAGCAGCTTTCGCCTTAGGGGCGATGGGGCCAACGTCCTGACTTTC. Protein: CASSFRLRGDGANVLTF.

V usage is TRBV7-7 and J usage is TRBJ2-7; tentatively, D is TRBD1 (5 bases). V lost 1 base and J lost 6, with 10 bases in between. CDR1 and CDR2 from the germline V gene are SSHAT and FNYEAQ (reference sequence). The CDR3 covers 13 residues. The CDR3 protein is CASSLGREGEQYF. Written as DNA, the CDR3 is TGTGCCAGCAGCTTAGGCAGGGAAGGCGAGCAGTACTTC.

The V call is TRBV29-1, the J call TRBJ2-1, with TRBD1 matching over 10 bases. Germline CDR1 and CDR2: SQVTM and ANQGSEA. Trimming removed 7 bases from V and 6 bases from J; junction bases left unmatched: 12. The CDR3 sequence is 15 residues long. The CDR3 loop reads CSAYRDRGSRNEQFF. Written as DNA, the CDR3 is TGCAGCGCGTACCGGGACAGGGGTAGTCGCAATGAGCAGTTCTTC.

The rearrangement links TRBV24-1 to TRBJ2-3, with a weak D call TRBD1 (6 bases). CDR3 length: 15 residues. V was cut by 5 bases and J by 0 bases, with 11 bases left in between. Germline CDR1 reads KGHDR; CDR2 reads SFDVKD. In DNA form, the CDR3 reads TGTGCCACCAGTGCCGGTCAGGGGAGCACAGATACGCAGTATTTT. Translating it yields CATSAGQGSTDTQYF.